The source of this T cell receptor (beta chain) is a study of OX40 agonist ivuxolimab in advanced cancers. Across the study: Across the patients, intravenous ivuxolimab was delivered every 2 weeks at 0.01 to 10 mg/kg. Head and neck, renal cell, melanoma or hepatocellular carcinoma were the cancers that dose-escalation patients had. People who had prior anti-PD-1, anti-PD-L1 or anti-CTLA-4 therapy could take part, and around 39% had some. Overall study results and limits: Specificity for antigen went undetermined in the expanded peripheral T cells.

Measured with immunoSEQ multiplex PCR; TCRdb has only the in-frame clones, and not every one. Found here are 90,000 to 120,000 clones, around 93% of them singletons; the top ten hold under 0.85%. Regarding this clone: Its antigen is as yet unknown.

The specimen was CD4+ or CD8+ T cells sorted from blood, collected in a trial of the OX40 agonist ivuxolimab. The TCR originated in an adult with an advanced solid tumor such as melanoma, head and neck, liver or kidney cancer.

The CDR3 DNA follows: TGCGCCAGCAGCTTGGCCTATAGCTACGAGCAGTACTTC. This codes for CASSLAYSYEQYF. V is TRBV5-1 and J is TRBJ2-7; no definite D call. Germline assignment: CDR1 SGHRS and CDR2 YFSETQ. The CDR3 totals 13 residues. The germline V and J ends were trimmed by 0 bases and 3 bases, with 7 bases remaining between them.